A single TCR beta chain is shown here with its context. What it binds is unknown. This record belongs to a study of cytomegalovirus exposure and HLA in healthy donors. In the PCR, 60 Vbeta and 13 Jbeta primers were used. Original handling: Roughly 11 million shared chains were among the roughly 78 million unique TCR beta chains that a later analysis counted. Sequenced by immunoSEQ multiplex PCR; TCRdb stores in-frame clones only, minus some. V and J calls and clone size are copied from that table; D and trimming were computed from the DNA. The sample has under 200,000 clones; 70% to 90% are singletons. V shed 1 base, J shed 13 bases, and the junction held 4 bases outside the gene matches. The CDR3 is 11 residues long. Per the germline V gene, CDR1 is MNHNS and CDR2 is SASEGT. Overall study results and limits: Earlier analysis found most TCR beta V segments productive about 90% or about 30% of the time. Rare TCR sequences dominated, though some public TCRs recurred in many donors. Looking again later, the authors saw that most CMV-associated TCR beta chains seemed HLA-restricted.

Material for sequencing was PBMCs. V is TRBV6-1 and J is TRBJ2-7, with TRBD1 matching 7 bases. The origin of this receptor is a man aged 18 to 29 in good health and CMV-seropositive. The CDR3 is CASSEVGTAYF. The CDR3 DNA sequence: TGTGCCAGCAGTGAAGTGGGGACAGCATACTTC.